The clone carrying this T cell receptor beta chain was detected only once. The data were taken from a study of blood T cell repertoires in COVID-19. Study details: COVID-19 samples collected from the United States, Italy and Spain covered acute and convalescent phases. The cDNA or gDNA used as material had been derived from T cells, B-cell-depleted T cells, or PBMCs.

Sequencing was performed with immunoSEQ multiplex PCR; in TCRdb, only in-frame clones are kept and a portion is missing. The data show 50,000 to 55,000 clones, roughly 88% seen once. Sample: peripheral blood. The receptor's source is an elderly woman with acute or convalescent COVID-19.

The CDR3 DNA reads TGCGCCAGCAGCTCGGGACAGAGTTATGAGCAGTTCTTC. Its protein is CASSSGQSYEQFF. V is TRBV5-1 and J is TRBJ2-1; TRBD1 aligns across 7 bases. CDR1 and CDR2 (germline): SGHRS, YFSETQ. V shed 3 bases and J 8 bases; nucleotides not matched to a gene: 5. CDR3 length: 13 amino acids.